This note documents a single T cell receptor (beta chain) sequence. Its specificity is unknown. Being one base from a much bigger clone, this may be a read error. This CDR3 fails to terminate in the conserved phenylalanine or tryptophan, so it likely reflects a read error. The CDR3 regions of TCR beta were amplified from RNA transcripts. Using the HTBI primer set, a first-round RT-PCR was run on the TCR CDR3. TCRdb fed the multiplex PCR reads into MiXCR, producing one record per CDR3 protein. Among about 480,000 distinct CDR3 sequences listed, approximately 14% were seen once. The entry originates in a study of T cells in Graves' hyperthyroidism and ophthalmopathy. Study-level points and caveats: Ophthalmopathy was told apart from stable hyperthyroidism by a 13 V-J model.

The CDR3 totals 14 residues. V lost 8 bases, J lost 4 bases, and 16 bases lay in between. The sample comprised blood. This receptor was obtained from a young woman with Graves' hyperthyroidism. The chain employs TRBV12-3 or TRBV12-4 and TRBJ2-3; D is tentatively TRBD1 or TRBD2 (5 bases each). The CDR3 is CASGERDGPDTQYS. The CDR3 bases are TGTGCCAGCGGTGAGAGGGACGGGCCAGATACGCAGTATTCT.